These 24 T cell receptor beta chains share one sample of origin, sequenced in a study of blood T cell repertoires in COVID-19. Clones were sequenced by immunoSEQ multiplex PCR, and TCRdb holds only the in-frame ones, with some missing. The data contain about 280,000 clones, around nine tenths of them singletons. The sequenced sample was peripheral blood. These receptors originate from a woman aged 30 to 39 with COVID-19, enrolled during active disease.

V usage is TRBV18 and J usage is TRBJ2-7; D may be TRBD2 (5 bases). This CDR3 contains 12 residues. In germline, CDR1 is KGHSH, CDR2 LQKENI. The V gene lost 3 bases and the J gene lost 6 bases, with 9 bases spanning the gap. The CDR3 here is CASSPSGFEQYF. The CDR3 bases are TGTGCCAGCTCACCGTCGGGGTTCGAGCAGTACTTC.

The rearrangement links TRBV6-6 to TRBJ1-6; 9 nucleotides agree with TRBD1. The CDR3 runs 15 residues. The germline CDR1 and CDR2 sequences are MNHNY and SVGAGI (reference sequence). The J segment lost 9 bases and the V segment lost 4 bases, leaving 7 bases of the junction unmatched. DNA of the CDR3: TGTGCCAGCAGTTTTTTGGGACAGGGTCGTTCACCCCTCCACTTT. Translation: CASSFLGQGRSPLHF.

The CDR3 bases are TGCGCCAGCAGCCTAGGACTAGCGGGTTCCGGGGAGCTGTTTTTT. Its protein product is CASSLGLAGSGELFF. The rearrangement links TRBV5-1 to TRBJ2-2; 11 bases align to TRBD2. Germline trimming cut 4 bases from V and 6 bases from J; bases unmatched to any gene: 5. The CDR3 totals 15 residues. Germline V lookup: CDR1 SGHRS, CDR2 YFSETQ.

The chain's CDR3 is CASSPSGRPYNEQFF. The DNA of the CDR3 is TGTGCCAGCTCACCCTCTGGCCGCCCATACAATGAGCAGTTCTTC. This chain joins TRBV18 and TRBJ2-1; D remains ambiguous. Per the germline V gene, CDR1 is KGHSH and CDR2 is LQKENI. Trimming pared 3 bases from V and 4 bases from J, leaving 13 bases between. CDR3 length: 15 amino acids.

The V call is TRBV5-4, the J call TRBJ2-3; D is possibly TRBD2 (7 bases). With 5 bases removed from V and 2 bases from J, the gap between germline ends came to 12 bases. CDR1 is SGHNT and CDR2 is YYREEE in the germline V gene (reference sequence). This CDR3 contains 14 residues. As DNA, the CDR3 is TGTGCCAGCAGGGCGGGGGCGCACACAGATACGCAGTATTTT. This sequence encodes CASRAGAHTDTQYF.

The V and J genes are TRBV9 and TRBJ1-4; D might be TRBD1 (6 bases). The V gene lost 3 bases and the J gene lost 6 bases, with 18 bases spanning the gap. This CDR3 has 16 amino acids. Germline V gene sequence: CDR1 SGDLS, CDR2 YYNGEE. The CDR3 here is CASSGGGDGPYEKLFF. CDR3 coding DNA: TGTGCCAGCAGCGGAGGGGGGGACGGACCATATGAAAAACTGTTTTTT.

The chain carries TRBV3-1 (or the pseudogene TRBV3-2) and TRBJ2-3; 11 bases line up with TRBD2. V was clipped by 6 bases and J by 7 bases; unmatched bases: 9. The CDR3 has 15 amino acids. Germline CDR1 and CDR2: LGHDT and YNNKEL (reference sequence). The CDR3 bases are TGTGCCAGCAGTTCAACTAGCGGGGGAGATCATACGCAGTATTTT. The encoded protein is CASSSTSGGDHTQYF.

The V call is TRBV19, the J call TRBJ2-1, with D possibly matching TRBD1 (5 bases). Per the germline V gene, CDR1 is LNHDA and CDR2 is SQIVND (reference sequence). This CDR3 region has 16 residues. V was pared by 4 bases and J by 1 base, with 14 bases between. CDR3 region: CASSNGASGSYNEQFF. The CDR3 DNA follows: TGTGCCAGTAGTAATGGGGCCAGTGGGTCCTACAATGAGCAGTTCTTC.

This clone was counted once. This chain joins TRBV10-1 and TRBJ2-7, with 7 bases matching TRBD1. This CDR3 is 13 amino acids long. Germline V gives CDR1 WNHNN, CDR2 SYGVQD (reference sequence). The V and J ends lost 5 bases and 1 base, in that order; junction bases with no gene match: 2. CDR3 amino acids: CASSRQGSYEQYF. As DNA, the CDR3 is TGCGCCAGCAGTAGACAGGGATCCTACGAGCAGTACTTC.

This chain uses TRBV5-1 with TRBJ2-2, with a weak D call TRBD2 (6 bases). The CDR3 is made up of 13 amino acids. V lost 7 bases and J 5 bases, leaving 12 bases between the germline ends. CDR1 SGHRS and CDR2 YFSETQ come from the germline V gene. The CDR3 region is CASGTLPTGELFF. The CDR3 DNA is TGCGCCAGCGGGACTCTCCCAACCGGGGAGCTGTTTTTT. The whole variable domain, remainder taken from reference TRBV5-1 and TRBJ2-2, is KAGVTQTPRYLIKTRGQQVTLSCSPISGHRSVSWYQQTPGQGLQFLFEYFSETQRNKGNFPGRFSGRQFSNSRSEMNVSTLELGDSALYLCASGTLPTGELFFGEGSRLTVL.

The chain recombines TRBV25-1 with TRBJ2-1; 10 bases fit TRBD2. The CDR3 sequence is 16 residues long. The trim removed 4 bases at V and 0 bases at J, leaving 3 bases unmatched. Looked up from germline, CDR1 is MGHDK and CDR2 is SYGVNS. CDR3 residues: CASSGSGGSSYNEQFF. The CDR3 nucleotides read TGTGCCAGCAGTGGTAGCGGGGGGTCCTCCTACAATGAGCAGTTCTTC.

This chain uses TRBV3-1 (or the pseudogene TRBV3-2) with TRBJ2-1; D remains unclear. Germline CDR1 and CDR2: LGHDT and YNNKEL (reference sequence). Between the trimmed V and J ends, which lost 0 bases and 6 bases, there was a span of 9 bases. The CDR3 covers 14 residues. The CDR3, as DNA: TGTGCCAGCAGCCAAGATAATAGTATCAATGAGCAGTTCTTC. It translates to CASSQDNSINEQFF.

The V and J genes are TRBV6-1 and TRBJ2-7; D not resolved. Trimming removed 0 bases from V and 3 bases from J, with 9 bases in between. In germline, CDR1 is MNHNS, CDR2 SASEGT. The CDR3 has 14 residues. The CDR3 region is CASSEAHHGYEQYF. In DNA form, the CDR3 reads TGTGCCAGCAGTGAAGCGCATCACGGCTACGAGCAGTACTTC.

The rearrangement links TRBV28 to TRBJ1-4, with D tentatively TRBD1 (6 bases). Germline CDR1 is MDHEN and CDR2 is SYDVKM. This CDR3 contains 14 residues. V dropped 2 bases and J dropped 5 bases, with 9 bases sitting between them. The CDR3 nucleotides are TGTGCCAGCAGTTTACCAGGGGTGAATGAAAAACTGTTTTTT. It is translated as CASSLPGVNEKLFF. Drawing the rest from reference TRBV28 and TRBJ1-4, the complete variable domain is DVKVTQSSRYLVKRTGEKVFLECVQDMDHENMFWYRQDPGLGLRLIYFSYDVKMKEKGDIPEGYSVSREKKERFSLILESASTNQTSMYLCASSLPGVNEKLFFGSGTQLSVL.

The chain has TRBV5-1 and TRBJ1-1, with 9 nucleotides matching TRBD1. Germline V lookup: CDR1 SGHRS, CDR2 YFSETQ. V shed 3 bases and J 3 bases; nucleotides not matched to a gene: 6. The CDR3 runs 15 residues. Written as DNA, the CDR3 is TGCGCCAGCAGCTACACAGGGGGCGCACACACTGAAGCTTTCTTT. Translating gives CASSYTGGAHTEAFF.

This chain connects TRBV25-1 to TRBJ1-5, with D unclear. Germline loops: CDR1 MGHDK, CDR2 SYGVNS. The CDR3 length is 13 residues. With 4 bases removed from V and 1 base from J, the gap between germline ends came to 5 bases. The CDR3 coding sequence is TGTGCCAGCAGTGGACTGAGCAATCAGCCCCAGCATTTT. Residues: CASSGLSNQPQHF. The entire variable domain, with the rest obtained from reference TRBV25-1 and TRBJ1-5, is as follows: EADIYQTPRYLVIGTGKKITLECSQTMGHDKMYWYQQDPGMELHLIHYSYGVNSTEKGDLSSESTVSRIRTEHFPLTLESARPSHTSQYLCASSGLSNQPQHFGDGTRLSIL.

The gene calls are TRBV18 and TRBJ1-2; TRBD1 might be the D (5 bases). The germline V gene has CDR1 KGHSH and CDR2 LQKENI. The CDR3 runs to 14 residues. Trimming stripped 1 base from V and 4 bases from J, with 10 bases between. The CDR3 here is CASSPQGDSYGYTF. CDR3 in DNA: TGTGCCAGCTCACCACAAGGGGACTCCTATGGCTACACCTTC. The complete variable domain, with remaining parts taken from reference TRBV18 and TRBJ1-2, reads NAGVMQNPRHLVRRRGQEARLRCSPMKGHSHVYWYRQLPEEGLKFMVYLQKENIIDESGMPKERFSAEFPKEGPSILRIQQVVRGDSAAYFCASSPQGDSYGYTFGSGTRLTVV.

This sequence joins TRBV11-2 and TRBJ2-4; 9 bases fit TRBD2. The CDR3 covers 17 residues. Germline values: CDR1 SGHAT, CDR2 FQNNGV. The junction had 9 bases not matched to a gene; V was cut back by 5 bases and J by 1 base. DNA of the CDR3: TGTGCCAGCAGCCCCTCCCAGCGGGGGGTGGCCAAAAACATTCAGTACTTC. Translated, it gives CASSPSQRGVAKNIQYF.

The J gene is TRBJ1-5, the V gene TRBV21-1. TRBV21-1 is marked as a pseudogene. The CDR3 is 12 residues long. DNA for the CDR3: TGTGCCAGCAGCAGAACAGGTGGGGGGCAGCATTTT. As protein: CASSRTGGGQHF.

The J gene is TRBJ2-3, the V gene TRBV4-1; 13 nucleotides align to TRBD2. This CDR3 has 19 residues. The germline gives CDR1 MGHRA, CDR2 YSYEKL. With V trimmed by 4 bases and J by 0 bases, 10 bases remained unmatched. The CDR3 loop reads CASSPGLAGPGTSTDTQYF. DNA for the CDR3: TGCGCCAGCAGCCCGGGACTAGCGGGGCCGGGTACTAGCACAGATACGCAGTATTTT.

This chain joins TRBV18 and TRBJ1-3, with D unresolved. Germline V gives CDR1 KGHSH, CDR2 LQKENI. This CDR3 spans 17 amino acids. Trimming cost V 3 bases and J 2 bases, with 17 bases left between them. In DNA form, the CDR3 reads TGTGCCAGCTCACCCCAACAGCCTGAAGGTCCTGGAAACACCATATATTTT. This codes for CASSPQQPEGPGNTIYF.

This chain links TRBV19 with TRBJ1-3; no clear D gene. The germline CDR1 and CDR2 sequences are LNHDA and SQIVND (reference sequence). The V end lost 6 bases, the J end lost 0 bases, and 9 bases lay between the germline ends. This CDR3 contains 14 residues. In nucleotides, the CDR3 is TGTGCCAGTAGCCCTCGGGGCTCTGGAAACACCATATATTTT. The encoded protein is CASSPRGSGNTIYF.

J is TRBJ2-3 and V is TRBV14; 8 bases match TRBD2. The trim removed 10 bases at V and 2 bases at J, leaving 20 bases unmatched. The CDR3 is made up of 18 amino acids. The germline CDR1 and CDR2 sequences are SGHDN and FVKESK. CDR3 amino acids: CANVGKFPTSGPTDTQYF. The DNA of the CDR3 is TGTGCCAACGTAGGTAAGTTCCCTACTAGCGGTCCCACAGATACGCAGTATTTT.

This clone was seen a single time. This chain connects TRBV15 to TRBJ2-1; TRBD2 matches at 11 bases. The length of the CDR3 is 15 residues. The germline V gene encodes CDR1 LNHNV and CDR2 YYDKDF (reference sequence). Germline trimming cut 8 bases from V and 2 bases from J; bases unmatched to any gene: 5. The CDR3 reads CATGPGLAAYNEQFF. The DNA of the CDR3 is TGTGCCACCGGGCCGGGACTAGCGGCCTACAATGAGCAGTTCTTC.